A selection of T cell receptor beta chains follows, all from one sample in a study of regulatory and conventional T cells in RAG deficiency. The assay was immunoSEQ multiplex PCR, and TCRdb's table has in-frame clones only and misses some. This sample has tens of thousands of clones, with approximately 96% found just once. The sample also formed part of further work on regulatory T cells.

Specimen: CD25- CD4+ T cells sorted from blood. The source is a human donor in good health. Each CDR3 is given with its conserved first and last residue. A D gene is named only where the DNA matches it firmly. The size of a clone is reported for some rows only, either as once, few or many, or as a class for expanded clones.

J,V,size,D,CDR3,DNA
TRBJ1-5,TRBV5-3,-,TRBD1,CARSWTGVHQPQHF,TGTGCCAGAAGCTGGACAGGGGTCCATCAGCCCCAGCATTTT
TRBJ1-5,TRBV2,few,TRBD1,CASRLTGFNQPQHF,TGTGCCAGCAGGCTGACAGGGTTCAATCAGCCCCAGCATTTT
TRBJ2-1,TRBV4-2,-,-,CASSQGGAGSYNEQFF,TGTGCCAGCAGCCAAGGAGGGGCGGGGAGCTACAATGAGCAGTTCTTC
TRBJ2-6,TRBV6-1,-,-,CASSEPGDTGANVLTF,TGTGCCAGCAGTGAACCGGGGGATACTGGGGCCAACGTCCTGACTTTC
TRBJ2-1,TRBV7-3,-,-,CASSLGSGVSNEQFF,TGTGCCAGCAGCTTAGGTTCGGGGGTGAGCAATGAGCAGTTCTTC
TRBJ2-7,TRBV5-8,-,-,CASSVAWDEQYF,TGTGCCAGCAGCGTAGCGTGGGACGAGCAGTACTTC
TRBJ1-5,TRBV4-1,-,-,CASSQDGAGSVRQPQHF,TGCGCCAGCAGCCAAGATGGGGCAGGAAGTGTGCGGCAGCCCCAGCATTTT
TRBJ1-5,TRBV18,-,-,CASSPDQQGAQHF,TGTGCCAGCTCACCAGACCAGCAAGGGGCCCAGCATTTT
TRBJ2-3,TRBV7-3,-,TRBD2,CASSSPGLAGFGRDTQYF,TGTGCCAGCAGCTCCCCGGGACTAGCGGGATTTGGAAGAGATACGCAGTATTTT
TRBJ2-1,TRBV7-2,-,TRBD2,CASRTSRSTYNEQFF,TGTGCCAGCAGGACTAGCCGCTCAACCTACAATGAGCAGTTCTTC
TRBJ2-5,TRBV4-1,-,TRBD2,CASSPLARGGQETQYF,TGCGCCAGCAGCCCATTGGCGCGGGGGGGTCAAGAGACCCAGTACTTC
TRBJ1-3,TRBV5-1,-,TRBD1,CASSLADRSGNTIYF,TGCGCCAGCAGCTTGGCGGACAGGTCTGGAAACACCATATATTTT
TRBJ2-7,TRBV7-2,-,-,CASSFSRDFYEQYF,TGTGCCAGCAGCTTCAGCCGGGACTTCTACGAGCAGTACTTC
TRBJ1-6,TRBV6-1,-,-,CASSEIWGRNNSPLHF,TGTGCCAGCAGTGAAATATGGGGGCGGAATAATTCACCCCTCCACTTT
TRBJ1-6,TRBV7-2,-,-,CASSPRVGENSPLHF,TGTGCCAGCAGCCCCAGGGTAGGGGAAAATTCACCCCTCCACTTT
TRBJ1-2,TRBV15,-,TRBD1,CATSRGAGGQQNPATF,TGTGCCACCAGCAGAGGGGCCGGGGGACAGCAAAACCCTGCCACCTTC
TRBJ2-2,TRBV6-6,-,TRBD2,CASSYVGGGRTGELFF,TGTGCCAGCAGTTACGTCGGGGGGGGCCGTACCGGGGAGCTGTTTTTT
TRBJ1-1,TRBV18,once,-,CAAGRGKNTEAFF,TGTGCCGCTGGGCGGGGAAAGAACACTGAAGCTTTCTTT
TRBJ1-2,TRBV18,-,TRBD1,CASSHQGGTGASIYGYTF,TGTGCCAGCTCTCATCAGGGAGGTACAGGGGCCAGTATCTATGGCTACACCTTC
TRBJ1-2,TRBV30,once,TRBD1,CASSTGGYGYTF,TGTGCCTCCTCGACAGGGGGCTATGGCTACACCTTC
TRBJ2-5,TRBV4-2,-,TRBD2,CASSQGLAGYKETQYF,TGTGCCAGCAGCCAGGGACTAGCGGGGTATAAGGAGACCCAGTACTTC
TRBJ1-1,TRBV6-5,-,-,CASSYISGRNTEAFF,TGTGCCAGCAGTTACATTTCTGGGAGGAACACTGAAGCTTTCTTT
TRBJ1-1,TRBV29-1,-,-,CSVSGGTEAFF,TGCAGCGTTTCGGGTGGCACTGAAGCTTTCTTT
TRBJ2-2,TRBV9,-,-,CASRAGAANTGELFF,TGTGCCAGCAGAGCAGGGGCCGCGAACACCGGGGAGCTGTTTTTT
TRBJ1-4,TRBV5-5,-,TRBD1,CASSTTGGAATNEKLFF,TGTGCCAGCTCTACAACAGGGGGGGCGGCAACTAATGAAAAACTGTTTTTT
TRBJ1-1,TRBV6-5,-,TRBD1,CASSFVRGQGTEAFF,TGTGCCAGCAGTTTCGTCAGGGGGCAAGGCACTGAAGCTTTCTTT
TRBJ1-1,TRBV11-3,-,-,CASSLITGRATPYMNTEAFF,TGTGCCAGCAGCTTAATTACCGGGAGGGCCACTCCTTACATGAACACTGAAGCTTTCTTT
TRBJ2-1,TRBV5-4,-,-,CASRGTGRKNEQFF,TGTGCCAGCAGGGGGACCGGGAGAAAAAATGAGCAGTTCTTC
TRBJ1-1,TRBV5-4,-,-,CASSLGGRHTEAFF,TGTGCCAGCAGCTTGGGCGGAAGGCACACTGAAGCTTTCTTT
TRBJ2-6,TRBV15,-,-,CATSIPRSSGANVLTF,TGTGCCACCAGCATACCGCGTAGCTCTGGGGCCAACGTCCTGACTTTC
TRBJ2-3,TRBV28,-,TRBD1,CASGSRDRVTDTQYF,TGTGCCAGCGGATCTCGGGACAGGGTAACAGATACGCAGTATTTT
TRBJ1-5,TRBV5-5,-,-,CASSLTGLGSQPQHF,TGTGCCAGCAGCCTAACAGGGTTAGGCAGTCAGCCCCAGCATTTT
TRBJ2-6,TRBV29-1,few,-,CSVSRDIDSGANVLTF,TGCAGCGTCTCCCGGGACATTGACTCTGGGGCCAACGTCCTGACTTTC
TRBJ1-2,TRBV6-5,-,TRBD1,CASSYSTPRGDRGYTF,TGTGCCAGCAGTTACTCTACTCCCAGGGGGGATAGGGGCTACACCTTC
TRBJ2-3,TRBV19,-,-,CASSPKRLGSDTQYF,TGTGCCAGTAGTCCCAAAAGACTAGGGTCCGATACGCAGTATTTT
TRBJ1-5,TRBV10-2,-,-,CASSDPGGGSQHF,TGCGCCAGCAGTGATCCCGGGGGAGGGTCCCAGCATTTT
TRBJ1-1,TRBV7-9,-,-,CASSLSRQVRTEAFF,TGTGCCAGCAGTCTTAGTCGACAGGTCCGTACTGAAGCTTTCTTT
TRBJ2-1,TRBV19,-,-,CASSILWGQGYNEQFF,TGTGCCAGTAGTATATTATGGGGGCAGGGGTACAATGAGCAGTTCTTC
TRBJ2-1,TRBV4-2,-,-,CASSQDKSGEQFF,TGTGCCAGCAGCCAAGATAAGAGCGGTGAGCAGTTCTTC
TRBJ1-2,TRBV5-5,-,-,CASSPGLGGHTF,TGTGCCAGCAGCCCAGGGTTGGGTGGCCACACCTTC
TRBJ1-3,TRBV19,-,-,CASSILQSGNTIYF,TGTGCCAGTAGTATCTTACAGAGTGGAAACACCATATATTTT
TRBJ1-1,TRBV9,once,TRBD1,CASSVGLLRTVAGGTEAFF,TGTGCCAGCAGCGTAGGCCTCCTTCGCACTGTGGCAGGGGGAACTGAAGCTTTCTTT